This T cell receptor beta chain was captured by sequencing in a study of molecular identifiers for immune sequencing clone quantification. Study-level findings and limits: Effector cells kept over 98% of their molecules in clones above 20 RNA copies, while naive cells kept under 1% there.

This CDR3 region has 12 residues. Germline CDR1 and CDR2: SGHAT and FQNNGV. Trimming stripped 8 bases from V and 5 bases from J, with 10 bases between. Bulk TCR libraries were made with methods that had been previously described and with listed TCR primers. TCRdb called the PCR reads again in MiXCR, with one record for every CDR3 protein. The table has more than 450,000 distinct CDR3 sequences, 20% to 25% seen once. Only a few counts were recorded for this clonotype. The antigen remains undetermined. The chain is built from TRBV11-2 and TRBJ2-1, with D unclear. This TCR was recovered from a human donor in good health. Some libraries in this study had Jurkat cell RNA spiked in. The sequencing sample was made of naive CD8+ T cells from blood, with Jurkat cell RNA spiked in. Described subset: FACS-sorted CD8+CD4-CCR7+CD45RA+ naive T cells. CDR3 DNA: TGTGCCAGCGAGTTGGGAAACAATGAGCAGTTCTTC. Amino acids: CASELGNNEQFF.